This section outlines one TCR beta chain sequence together with its context. The data were obtained in a study of blood T cell repertoires in COVID-19. Study-level information: Some COVID-19 samples were acute and others convalescent; all came from the United States, Italy and Spain. Sources were T cells, B-cell-depleted T cells, or PBMCs; the material itself was cDNA or gDNA.

Per the study methods: Nucleated cell counts were estimated from reference gene primer amplification. Assay used: immunoSEQ multiplex PCR; TCRdb lists only in-frame clones, some missing. That table supplies the V and J calls and clone size; D and trimming were determined from the DNA. The sample includes over 150,000 clones, roughly nine tenths of them seen just once. Germline V gene data show CDR1 as LNHDA and CDR2 as SQIVND (reference sequence). The CDR3 sequence is 14 residues long. With V trimmed by 3 bases and J by 8 bases, 5 bases remained unmatched. The TCR comes from a man aged 25 to 45 with acute or convalescent COVID-19. The V call is TRBV19, the J call TRBJ1-4, with 8 bases that match TRBD1. Sequenced material: peripheral blood. CDR3 amino acids: CASSIGQGREKLFF. Here the CDR3 DNA reads TGTGCCAGTAGTATCGGACAGGGCCGCGAAAAACTGTTTTTT.